Given below is one T cell receptor (beta chain) in context. What this receptor recognizes is not known. The sample holds no much larger clone one base away, and base qualities are not on file. The germline V gene encodes CDR1 KGHSH and CDR2 LQKENI. At the junction V is shortened by 5 bases and J by 6 bases, with 11 bases in between. Inclusive of the bounding cysteine and phenylalanine, the CDR3 is 12 residues long. The kept DNA is CDR3 alone, 36 bases in frame from the first base. This record belongs to a study of lymphopenia after photon versus proton radiotherapy (dated by TCRdb to between 2018 and 2020). In terms of the full investigation: The study compared the immunological effects of photon versus proton radiation therapy in patients with gastrointestinal tumors who developed high-grade lymphopenia. The 15 to 25 patients in the cohort had gastrointestinal tumors, were treated with either photon or proton therapy, and subsequently developed lymphopenia. The study was designed to characterize how the impact on the immune system differs between the two radiation modalities. What the work shows at the level of the full study, not this receptor alone: After the lymphocyte count nadir, repertoires from photon-treated patients showed oligoclonal expansion, particularly of CD8+ Temra cells, and this expansion drove the decline in diversity. During treatment, patients who received photon therapy lost naive T cells and TCR diversity and gained effector/memory populations, whereas patients who received proton therapy remained relatively stable. The survival association was assessed only in patients who died, and better survival with proton therapy was presented by the authors as a possibility rather than a demonstrated result. Among patients across the cohort who died, overall survival time showed an inverse correlation with a larger post-nadir drop in TCR diversity.

Preparation of the library involved the immunoSEQ multiplex PCR assay. T cell repertoires were profiled with deep sequencing of rearranged TCR beta loci together with multiparametric flow cytometry. Imported from immuneACCESS, the table was reduced by TCRdb to in-frame sequences with V and J called. These copies leave out some clones; in studies compared against another copy, an unresolved V gene accounts for under half, and the cause of the remainder is not known. The sample table contains around 160,000 clones; only one count was recorded for around 85% of them. Approximately 4.8% of the sample lies in the top ten.

The chain is assembled from TRBV18 and TRBJ2-7; no D gene is confidently identified. The sample in question was peripheral blood, obtained from a patient treated with photon-based radiotherapy. This receptor was identified in a man in his forties or fifties with gastric cancer. The nucleotides are TGTGCCAGCTCATCTATAGTGGGCGAGCAGTACTTC. Its coded protein is CASSSIVGEQYF.